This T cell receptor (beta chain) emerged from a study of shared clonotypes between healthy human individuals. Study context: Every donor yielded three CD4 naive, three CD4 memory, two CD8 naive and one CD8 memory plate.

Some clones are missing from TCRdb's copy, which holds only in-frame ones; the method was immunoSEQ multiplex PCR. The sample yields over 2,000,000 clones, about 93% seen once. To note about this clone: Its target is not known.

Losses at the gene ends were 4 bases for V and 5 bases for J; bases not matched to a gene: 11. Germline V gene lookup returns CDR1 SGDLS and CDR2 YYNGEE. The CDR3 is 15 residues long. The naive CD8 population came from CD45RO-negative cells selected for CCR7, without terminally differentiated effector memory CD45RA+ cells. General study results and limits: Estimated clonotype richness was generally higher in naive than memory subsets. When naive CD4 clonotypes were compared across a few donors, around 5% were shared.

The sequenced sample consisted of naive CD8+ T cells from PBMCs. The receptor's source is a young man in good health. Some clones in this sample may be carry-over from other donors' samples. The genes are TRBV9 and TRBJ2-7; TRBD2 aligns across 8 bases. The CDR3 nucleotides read TGTGCCAGCAGCCCCGGAGCGGGAGACCTACACGAGCAGTACTTC. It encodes CASSPGAGDLHEQYF.